This T cell receptor beta chain was sequenced for a study of cytomegalovirus exposure and HLA in healthy donors. Clones were sequenced by immunoSEQ multiplex PCR, and TCRdb holds only the in-frame ones, with some missing. Of about 54,000 clones in the sample, more than 70% were seen once. Germline CDR1 SEHNR, CDR2 FQNEAQ (reference sequence). V was shortened by 6 bases and J by 8 bases, with 13 bases between the two germline ends. The CDR3 runs 12 residues. This TCR was sampled from a woman younger than 35 in good health and CMV-seropositive. V gene TRBV7-9 combines with J gene TRBJ1-1, with D possibly being TRBD1 (6 bases). The sample comprised PBMCs. The CDR3 sequence: CASRTDSAEAFF. The CDR3 DNA is TGTGCCAGCAGAACGGACAGCGCGGAAGCTTTCTTT.